Shown below are 17 T cell receptor beta chains from a single sample sequenced in a study of blood T cell repertoires in COVID-19. Measured with immunoSEQ multiplex PCR; TCRdb has only the in-frame clones, and not every one. The repertoire includes hundreds of thousands of clones, 85% to 90% of them detected once, and 2% to 2.5% sits in the top ten. The material sequenced was PBMCs or T cells enriched from blood (not recorded which). Source of these receptors: a woman in her fifties or sixties in a cohort exposed to, infected with or recovered from COVID-19 (not recorded which).

As DNA, the CDR3 is TGTGCCAGCAGTTTATTGGCTAGCGGGAATATTGGCAATGAGCAGTTCTTC. Translated, it gives CASSLLASGNIGNEQFF. The chain employs TRBV28 and TRBJ2-1; 9 bases agree with TRBD2. The CDR3 length is 17 residues. Trimming at V came to 1 base and at J to 6 bases, leaving 10 bases not matched to a gene. Germline values: CDR1 MDHEN, CDR2 SYDVKM. Combining the CDR3 with reference TRBV28 and TRBJ2-1 gives the whole variable domain DVKVTQSSRYLVKRTGEKVFLECVQDMDHENMFWYRQDPGLGLRLIYFSYDVKMKEKGDIPEGYSVSREKKERFSLILESASTNQTSMYLCASSLLASGNIGNEQFFGPGTRLTVL.

The V gene is TRBV3-1 (or the pseudogene TRBV3-2), the J gene TRBJ1-2; a weak D match, TRBD1 (6 bases). Germline lookup yields CDR1 LGHDT and CDR2 YNNKEL (reference sequence). V shed 4 bases and J shed 3 bases, with 12 bases lying between them. This CDR3 region has 14 residues. The DNA of the CDR3 is TGTGCCAGCAGCCTCTTGGACAGCTACTATGGCTACACCTTC. Its protein is CASSLLDSYYGYTF.

The chain combines TRBV12-3 or TRBV12-4 with TRBJ2-6; possible D gene TRBD1, 5 bases. V lost 4 bases to trimming and J lost 15 bases, with 10 bases between them. This CDR3 has 11 residues. CDR3 nucleotide sequence: TGTGCCAGCAGTTCCGCAGGGCCCCTGACTTTC. This translates into CASSSAGPLTF.

The chain is built from TRBV7-2 and TRBJ2-7, with D possibly TRBD1 on 5 matching bases. The CDR3 contains 16 residues. V lost 1 base, J lost 2 bases, and 15 bases lay in between. CDR1 and CDR2 (germline): SGHTA, FQGNSA. CDR3 protein: CASSLVPGLYAYEQYF. The CDR3 DNA reads TGTGCCAGCAGCTTAGTACCAGGGCTTTATGCCTACGAGCAGTACTTC.

The CDR3 DNA reads as TGCAGCGTTACCAGGAACAATGAGCAGTTCTTC. Its translation is CSVTRNNEQFF. The chain links TRBV29-1 to TRBJ2-1; D is undetermined. V was trimmed by 5 bases and J by 5 bases, leaving 7 bases between them. CDR1 is SQVTM and CDR2 is ANQGSEA in the germline V gene. The CDR3 consists of 11 residues.

Notes on this clone: Other DNA sequences in this specimen translate into the identical CDR3. The chain carries TRBV29-1 and TRBJ2-7; TRBD1 aligns across 8 bases. Germline CDR1 and CDR2: SQVTM and ANQGSEA. This CDR3 has 11 residues. V dropped 3 bases and J dropped 5; count of bases not matched to a gene: 0. CDR3 residues: CSVDRGHEQYF. The CDR3 coding sequence is TGCAGCGTTGACAGGGGGCACGAGCAGTACTTC.

The chain carries TRBV15 and TRBJ2-5; D gene uncertain. Germline V gene lookup returns CDR1 LNHNV and CDR2 YYDKDF (reference sequence). The CDR3 has 14 residues. The V and J ends lost 1 base and 0 bases respectively, with 6 bases between them. The CDR3, as DNA: TGTGCCACCAGCAGAGGGCAATACCAAGAGACCCAGTACTTC. Encoded protein: CATSRGQYQETQYF.

Notes on this clone: A far larger clone is only one base removed, so a read error is likely. The chain joins TRBV2 to TRBJ2-1; 7 bases line up with TRBD2. The CDR3 is 13 residues long. The germline V gene has CDR1 SNHLY and CDR2 FYNNEI. The junction had 0 bases not matched to a gene; V was cut back by 4 bases and J by 3 bases. The CDR3 spells CASSGTSYNEQFF. The CDR3 DNA reads as TGTGCCAGCAGTGGGACTAGCTACAATGAGCAGTTCTTC.

V usage is TRBV7-2 and J usage is TRBJ2-3; D is ambiguous. This CDR3 spans 13 amino acids. Trimming left V 3 bases short and J 0 bases short, with 4 bases between. Germline CDR1 and CDR2: SGHTA and FQGNSA. The DNA of the CDR3 is TGTGCCAGCAGCTTTCCTAGCACAGATACGCAGTATTTT. Translating it yields CASSFPSTDTQYF. The entire variable domain, with the rest obtained from reference TRBV7-2 and TRBJ2-3, is as follows: GAGVSQSPSNKVTEKGKDVELRCDPISGHTALYWYRQSLGQGLEFLIYFQGNSAPDKSGLPSDRFSAERTGGSVSTLTIQRTQQEDSAVYLCASSFPSTDTQYFGPGTRLTVL.

The genes are TRBV24-1 and TRBJ1-3; 7 bases fit TRBD1. The ends lost 2 bases at V and 5 bases at J; junction bases unmatched: 5. CDR1 KGHDR and CDR2 SFDVKD come from the germline V gene. The CDR3 loop spans 15 amino acids. The CDR3 sequence is CATSDSRQGRNTIYF. The CDR3 DNA reads TGTGCCACCAGTGATTCCCGACAGGGCCGAAACACCATATATTTT.

The gene calls are TRBV13 and TRBJ2-1, with TRBD2 identical over 9 bases. The trim removed 3 bases at V and 9 bases at J, leaving 15 bases unmatched. CDR1 is PRHDT and CDR2 is FYEKMQ in the germline V gene (reference sequence). This CDR3 is built from 17 residues. The CDR3 is CASSFQVAGVAMGEQFF. The CDR3 DNA sequence: TGTGCCAGCAGCTTCCAGGTAGCGGGAGTGGCAATGGGTGAGCAGTTCTTC.

This clone was recorded once. The chain couples TRBV27 to TRBJ1-5; TRBD1 matches at 8 bases. Germline V gives CDR1 MNHEY, CDR2 SMNVEV (reference sequence). Trimming took 5 bases from V and 2 from J; bases not matched to a gene: 5. This CDR3 comprises 15 residues. The CDR3: CASSPQDRGNQPQHF. CDR3 nucleotides: TGTGCCAGCAGTCCCCAGGACAGGGGCAATCAGCCCCAGCATTTT.

The chain recombines TRBV19 with TRBJ2-5, with a weak D call TRBD1 (6 bases). V lost 2 bases and J lost 4, with 14 bases in between. The germline CDR1 and CDR2 sequences are LNHDA and SQIVND (reference sequence). The CDR3 has 15 residues. The CDR3 loop is CASSIQGRLGETQYF. CDR3 sequence (DNA): TGTGCCAGTAGTATACAGGGGCGCCTCGGAGAGACCCAGTACTTC.

The chain is built from TRBV28 and TRBJ2-7; tentatively, D is TRBD2 (5 bases). V lost 6 bases, J lost 7 bases, and 13 bases lay in between. Germline V gene data show CDR1 as MDHEN and CDR2 as SYDVKM. The CDR3 runs to 12 residues. Here the CDR3 reads CASSLTTGEQYF. In nucleotides, the CDR3 is TGTGCCAGCAGCCTCACTACGGGGGAGCAGTACTTC.

The V and J genes are TRBV6-1 and TRBJ2-7; the D gene is possibly TRBD1 (5 bases). This CDR3 contains 14 residues. With 2 bases removed from V and 0 bases from J, the gap between germline ends came to 8 bases. Germline V lookup: CDR1 MNHNS, CDR2 SASEGT. The CDR3 nucleotides read TGTGCCAGCAGTGAACCTAGGGGCTCCTACGAGCAGTACTTC. This codes for CASSEPRGSYEQYF.

The chain is built from TRBV28 and TRBJ1-2, with a possible D match to TRBD1 (6 bases). V was shortened by 5 bases and J by 8 bases, with 18 bases between the two germline ends. The CDR3 runs to 14 residues. Germline loops: CDR1 MDHEN, CDR2 SYDVKM. For the CDR3, the DNA is TGTGCCAGCAGTCCCCCACCGCCAGGGGTGGGCTACACCTTC. Translated: CASSPPPPGVGYTF.

This clone was seen just once. This chain links TRBV5-4 with TRBJ1-6; D remains unclear. V was trimmed by 4 bases and J by 10 bases, leaving 18 bases between them. Germline values: CDR1 SGHNT, CDR2 YYREEE (reference sequence). The CDR3 spans 15 residues. The CDR3 nucleotides read TGTGCCAGCAGCCCGGAGGGCGGTATCCCCTCACCCCTCCACTTT. It codes for CASSPEGGIPSPLHF.